Listed below are T cell receptor beta chains from one sample, sequenced in a study of blood T cell repertoires in COVID-19. Method: immunoSEQ multiplex PCR; TCRdb's copy keeps in-frame clones and lacks some. This table holds more than 200,000 clones, 82% found once. The specimen sequenced was peripheral blood. These receptors were obtained from a woman aged 80 or over with active or convalescent COVID-19. The CDR3 runs from the conserved cysteine through the conserved F or W. Each record gives: D gene, V gene, J gene, clone size, CDR3 protein, CDR3 DNA. D genes are given only for firm matches. Expanded clones are given a class, and other clones once, few, many or no size at all.

-,TRBV11-2,TRBJ1-5,few,CASSLGRWGGDNQPQHF,TGTGCCAGCAGCTTAGGTCGGTGGGGGGGAGACAATCAGCCCCAGCATTTT
-,TRBV5-1,TRBJ1-4,-,CASSAWDVGLNEKLFF,TGCGCCAGCAGCGCCTGGGACGTGGGACTTAATGAAAAACTGTTTTTT
-,TRBV24-1,TRBJ1-2,-,CATRPGRGSDYGYTF,TGTGCCACCAGACCCGGGAGGGGGTCAGACTATGGCTACACCTTC
TRBD1,TRBV7-9,TRBJ2-1,once,CASSYPGTGLNEQFF,TGTGCCAGCAGCTACCCCGGGACAGGGCTAAATGAGCAGTTCTTC
TRBD1,TRBV5-6,TRBJ1-3,-,CASSPAGGSGNTIYF,TGTGCCAGCAGCCCAGCAGGGGGCTCTGGAAACACCATATATTTT
TRBD2,TRBV4-1,TRBJ2-1,-,CASSHLTSGGSPSYNEQFF,TGCGCCAGCAGCCACCTGACTAGCGGGGGGTCCCCATCCTACAATGAGCAGTTCTTC
TRBD2,TRBV5-1,TRBJ2-1,-,CASSPGGGYHNEQFF,TGCGCCAGCAGCCCCGGGGGGGGATACCACAATGAGCAGTTCTTC
-,TRBV28,TRBJ2-7,-,CASSFGFYEQYF,TGTGCCAGCAGTTTCGGTTTCTACGAGCAGTACTTC
-,TRBV7-9,TRBJ1-2,-,CASSSNVEYYGYTF,TGTGCCAGCAGCTCCAACGTGGAGTACTATGGCTACACCTTC
-,TRBV7-9,TRBJ1-3,-,CASSDPGHPGNTIYF,TGTGCCAGCAGCGACCCGGGACACCCTGGAAACACCATATATTTT
TRBD1,TRBV19,TRBJ2-7,once,CASSFGTGEYEQYF,TGTGCCAGTAGTTTCGGGACAGGGGAGTACGAGCAGTACTTC
-,TRBV28,TRBJ2-7,-,CASSFLRYYEQYF,TGTGCCAGCAGTTTCTTGCGGTACTACGAGCAGTACTTC
-,TRBV6-5,TRBJ2-3,-,CASSRMGLTDTQYF,TGTGCCAGCAGTCGGATGGGACTCACAGATACGCAGTATTTT
TRBD1,TRBV18,TRBJ1-1,-,CASSPPDRGPRTEAFF,TGTGCCAGCTCACCACCCGACAGGGGACCGCGGACTGAAGCTTTCTTT
TRBD2,TRBV6-5,TRBJ2-3,few,CASSYRPGGRTDTQYF,TGTGCCAGCAGTTACCGTCCGGGGGGGCGCACAGATACGCAGTATTTT
TRBD2,TRBV24-1,TRBJ2-5,-,CATSDPGLAGGGVRETQYF,TGTGCCACCAGTGATCCTGGACTAGCGGGAGGGGGGGTAAGGGAGACCCAGTACTTC
TRBD1,TRBV14,TRBJ1-6,-,CASSQWTGDLGSPLHF,TGTGCCAGCAGCCAATGGACAGGGGATTTGGGGTCACCCCTCCACTTT
TRBD1,TRBV7-9,TRBJ1-2,-,CASSADRGPNYGYTF,TGTGCCAGCAGCGCGGACAGGGGGCCAAACTATGGCTACACCTTC
-,TRBV10-3,TRBJ1-1,-,CAISKTGMNTEAFF,TGTGCCATCAGCAAGACAGGCATGAACACTGAAGCTTTCTTT
TRBD2,TRBV6-4,TRBJ2-2,-,CASRAGGNTGELFF,TGTGCCAGCAGAGCGGGAGGGAACACCGGGGAGCTGTTTTTT
-,TRBV6-5,TRBJ2-7,-,CASSYLASYEQYF,TGTGCCAGCAGTTACTTAGCGTCCTACGAGCAGTACTTC
TRBD1,TRBV2,TRBJ1-2,-,CASSEIGQGMRYTF,TGTGCCAGCAGTGAAATAGGACAGGGTATGCGCTACACCTTC